This TCR beta chain is drawn from a study of PD-L1 blockade in urothelial cancer. On the study more broadly: Blood drawn 3 weeks (second dose) and 6 weeks after treatment start was analyzed. A median blood sample held about 150,000 T cells and approximately 83,000 unique TCRs.

J was trimmed by 11 bases and V by 5 bases; bases with no gene match: 11. This CDR3 spans 13 amino acids. Per the germline V gene, CDR1 is SGHTA and CDR2 is FQGTGA. Time point defined: pretreatment peripheral blood. Urothelial carcinoma, locally advanced or metastatic, affected the patients. Repertoires were generated with immunoSEQ multiplex PCR, while TCRdb's copy carries only in-frame clones and drops some. The sample comprises tens of thousands of clones, 90% of which are singletons, and under 2% rests with the top ten. Sequenced here: PBMCs, sampled around atezolizumab (anti-PD-L1) treatment. The chain uses TRBV7-3 and TRBJ1-1, with 7 bases identical to TRBD1. The TCR sequence derives from a man aged 55-75 years with urothelial cancer. CDR3: CASSPTGGGPAFF. The CDR3 DNA reads as TGTGCCAGCAGCCCAACCGGAGGGGGCCCGGCTTTCTTT.